Listed below are T cell receptor beta chains from one sample, sequenced in a study of blood T cells in healthy people across ages. MiXCR, run by TCRdb on the 5' RACE reads, gives a single entry per CDR3 protein. The data contain hundreds of thousands of distinct CDR3 sequences, 35% to 50% of them singletons. The sample taken for sequencing was blood. The receptors were gathered from an elderly man in good health. The conserved cysteine and the conserved F or W are not part of the CDR3 here.

11,TRBV6-1,ASSEPFADTQY
13,TRBV5-1,ASSLVVSGSYEQY
13,TRBV12-3/TRBV12-4,ASSLAAGVGGIQY
13,TRBV3-1,ASSQDPRATDTQY
14,TRBV4-2,ASSVAGGSSYNEQF
11,TRBV10-3,AISGDNNQPQH
13,TRBV7-8,ASSLTGLGMDTQY
14,TRBV5-1,ASSPGGGRVSYEQY
12,TRBV29-1,SVVLASGANEQF
13,TRBV19,ASSKLAGKNNEQF
12,TRBV4-2,ASRVAGDYNEQF
10,TRBV12-3/TRBV12-4,ASLQQGETQY
13,TRBV6-2/TRBV6-3,ASSSVYDHQETQY
12,TRBV12-3/TRBV12-4,ASSLVPKFNEQF
14,TRBV7-2,ASSHLDDPNTGELF
13,TRBV12-3/TRBV12-4,ASSARTGDRYGYT
13,TRBV29-1,SVEDRGGEYNEQF
13,TRBV9,ASSLLTSGNNEQY
13,TRBV12-3/TRBV12-4,ASNLGLLEDEKLF
12,TRBV25-1,ASSVPGDSYGYT
13,TRBV6-4,ASSDGAGGTETQY
10,TRBV12-3/TRBV12-4,ASTTYDDTQY
15,TRBV12-5,ASGLLSSAVSYNEQF
14,TRBV4-3,ASSQDWPRSSYEQY
12,TRBV12-3/TRBV12-4,ASSLTGVDQPQH